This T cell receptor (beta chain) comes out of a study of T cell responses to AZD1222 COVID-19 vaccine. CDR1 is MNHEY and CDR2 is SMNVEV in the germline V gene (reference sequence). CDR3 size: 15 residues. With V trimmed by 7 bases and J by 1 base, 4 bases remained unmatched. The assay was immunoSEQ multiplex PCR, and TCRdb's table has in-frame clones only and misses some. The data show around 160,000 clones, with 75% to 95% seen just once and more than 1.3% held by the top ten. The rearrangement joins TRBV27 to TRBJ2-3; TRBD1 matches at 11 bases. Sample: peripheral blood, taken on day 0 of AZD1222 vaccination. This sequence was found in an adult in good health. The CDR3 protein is CASKDRGRGTDTQYF. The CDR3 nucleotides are TGTGCCAGCAAGGACAGGGGGCGCGGCACAGATACGCAGTATTTT.